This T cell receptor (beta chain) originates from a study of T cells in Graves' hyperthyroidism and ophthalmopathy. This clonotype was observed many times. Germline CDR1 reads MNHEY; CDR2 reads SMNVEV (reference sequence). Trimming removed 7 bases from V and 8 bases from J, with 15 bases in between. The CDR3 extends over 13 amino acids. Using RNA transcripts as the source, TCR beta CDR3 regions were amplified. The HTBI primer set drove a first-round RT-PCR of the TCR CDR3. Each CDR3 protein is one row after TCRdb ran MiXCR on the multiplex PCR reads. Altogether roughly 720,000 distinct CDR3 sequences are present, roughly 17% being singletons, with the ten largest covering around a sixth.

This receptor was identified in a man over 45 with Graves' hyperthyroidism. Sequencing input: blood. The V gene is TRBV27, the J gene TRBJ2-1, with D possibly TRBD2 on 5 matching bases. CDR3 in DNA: TGTGCCAGCAAAGACTACGAGTACGATGAGCAGTTCTTC. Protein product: CASKDYEYDEQFF.